The rows below give T cell receptor beta chains drawn from one sample of a study of T-cell reconstitution after alpha-beta-depleted transplantation in children. From the PCR reads, TCRdb called clonotypes with MiXCR, one entry per CDR3 protein. The table includes around 440,000 distinct CDR3 sequences, roughly 15% detected once. The specimen comprised PBMCs, mostly from graft donor cells, sampled 360 days after TCRalphabeta/CD19-depleted stem cell transplant. The source of these receptors is a boy under two years old who had a stem cell transplant for Wiskott-Aldrich syndrome, so the T cells may come from the graft donor. Both conserved end residues are part of each CDR3. The D gene is left open where the match is weak. Size is stated for part of the rows, as once, few or many counts, or as a class when the clone is expanded.

V gene	J gene	clone size	D gene	CDR3 protein	CDR3 DNA
TRBV12-3/TRBV12-4	TRBJ2-3	-	-	CASRASDLAGTDTQYF	TGTGCCAGCAGGGCCTCGGACTTAGCGGGCACAGATACGCAGTATTTT
TRBV10-2	TRBJ2-7	many	-	CASSTREGVYEQYF	TGCGCCAGTTCTACCAGGGAAGGGGTTTACGAGCAGTACTTC
TRBV11-3	TRBJ1-2	-	-	CASSATGVPYGYTF	TGTGCCAGCAGTGCTACCGGGGTCCCCTATGGCTACACCTTC
TRBV20-1	TRBJ2-7	few	TRBD2	CSAREGGEYEQYF	TGCAGTGCTAGAGAGGGGGGGGAATACGAGCAGTACTTC
TRBV3-1	TRBJ2-1	few	TRBD2	CASSQGLAGGLLPYNEQFF	TGTGCCAGCAGCCAAGGACTAGCGGGGGGGTTACTCCCCTACAATGAGCAGTTCTTC
TRBV21-1	TRBJ2-1	-	-	CASSKGRSLPSGTYNEQFF	TGTGCCAGCAGCAAAGGTAGGAGCCTTCCCTCCGGCACCTACAATGAGCAGTTCTTC
TRBV2	TRBJ2-2	-	-	CASSPRRPGELFF	TGTGCCAGCAGTCCTCGACGGCCCGGGGAGCTGTTTTTT
TRBV12-3/TRBV12-4	TRBJ2-1	-	-	CASTLGQYEQFF	TGTGCCAGCACCCTCGGCCAGTATGAGCAGTTCTTC
TRBV10-3	TRBJ2-1	few	-	CASQYSVFGYNEQFF	TGTGCCTCACAATACTCGGTCTTCGGCTACAATGAGCAGTTCTTC
TRBV11-2	TRBJ2-5	few	-	CASSFSTQETQYF	TGTGCCAGCAGCTTTAGTACTCAAGAGACCCAGTACTTC
TRBV5-1	TRBJ2-2	few	-	CATRTRGNTGELFF	TGCGCCACCAGAACCAGGGGGAACACCGGGGAGCTGTTTTTT
TRBV14	TRBJ2-7	-	-	CASSQTNDYEQYF	TGTGCCAGCAGCCAAACTAACGACTACGAGCAGTACTTC
TRBV4-3	TRBJ2-2	-	-	CASSQDLVGSFGTGELFF	TGCGCCAGCAGCCAAGATCTTGTCGGGAGCTTCGGCACCGGGGAGCTGTTTTTT
TRBV12-3/TRBV12-4	TRBJ2-5	-	-	CASRQGVGGETQYF	TGTGCCAGCAGGCAGGGGGTGGGGGGCGAGACCCAGTACTTC
TRBV29-1	TRBJ1-2	few	TRBD1	CSVVSGTGGHGYTF	TGCAGCGTTGTAAGTGGGACAGGGGGACATGGCTACACCTTC
TRBV12-3/TRBV12-4	TRBJ2-7	many	-	CASSLVGDPSYEQYF	TGTGCCAGCAGTTTAGTCGGGGACCCTTCCTACGAGCAGTACTTC
TRBV7-9	TRBJ2-1	-	TRBD2	CASSRERGETSNEQFF	TGTGCCAGCAGCCGAGAGCGGGGGGAAACCTCCAATGAGCAGTTCTTC
TRBV11-2	TRBJ2-3	-	TRBD2	CASSLLLAGLLTDTQYF	TGTGCCAGCAGTCTCCTCTTAGCGGGACTCCTCACAGATACGCAGTATTTT
TRBV28	TRBJ1-2	-	-	CASTQGYYGYTF	TGTGCCAGCACTCAGGGTTACTATGGCTACACCTTC
TRBV18	TRBJ2-5	few	-	CASSPLKTNTGTGETQYF	TGTGCCAGCTCACCATTAAAGACAAACACCGGGACGGGAGAGACCCAGTACTTC
TRBV13	TRBJ2-1	-	TRBD1	CASSHSPFGTGRNEQFF	TGTGCCAGCAGCCACTCGCCGTTCGGGACAGGGAGGAATGAGCAGTTCTTC
TRBV7-9	TRBJ2-3	-	-	CASSLQRRAESTQYF	TGTGCCAGCAGCTTACAGCGAAGGGCCGAGAGTACGCAGTATTTT
TRBV2	TRBJ2-5	few	-	CASSERGRQETQYF	TGTGCCAGCAGTGAACGGGGCCGCCAAGAGACCCAGTACTTC
TRBV2	TRBJ2-7	-	TRBD1	CASSETGTGYEQYF	TGTGCCAGCAGTGAGACGGGGACAGGGTACGAGCAGTACTTC
TRBV12-3/TRBV12-4	TRBJ2-7	-	TRBD1	CASSLSLTGTGAYEQYF	TGTGCCAGCAGTTTAAGCCTCACCGGGACAGGCGCTTACGAGCAGTACTTC
TRBV12-3/TRBV12-4	TRBJ2-3	-	-	CASSFAQGLAGLDTQYF	TGTGCCAGCAGTTTCGCCCAGGGCCTCGCTGGTTTAGATACGCAGTATTTT
TRBV20-1	TRBJ2-4	-	-	CSASDGGLNIQYF	TGCAGTGCTAGTGACGGGGGTCTTAACATTCAGTACTTC
TRBV14	TRBJ2-3	few	-	CASSQDIGNPPVAQYF	TGTGCCAGCAGCCAAGATATCGGCAACCCTCCAGTGGCGCAGTATTTT
TRBV2	TRBJ2-1	-	-	CASSEPPFRVGSRRTSSSYNEQFF	TGTGCCAGCAGTGAACCTCCTTTCCGTGTGGGGTCTAGGAGGACTTCCAGCTCCTACAATGAGCAGTTCTTC
TRBV7-2	TRBJ2-3	few	TRBD2	CASSWDSGSDTQYF	TGTGCCAGCAGCTGGGATAGCGGGAGTGATACGCAGTATTTT
TRBV4-1	TRBJ2-1	few	TRBD1	CASSPPSGTDRPEQFF	TGCGCCAGCAGCCCGCCGTCCGGGACGGACAGGCCTGAGCAGTTCTTC
TRBV7-2	TRBJ2-7	many	-	CASSFAATYEQYF	TGTGCCAGCAGCTTCGCAGCAACCTACGAGCAGTACTTC
TRBV15	TRBJ2-1	-	-	CATSRVRGSSYNEQFF	TGTGCCACCAGCAGAGTCAGGGGAAGCTCCTACAATGAGCAGTTCTTC